The entry that follows covers one TCR beta chain sequence. Its antigen is unidentified. This entry is derived from a study of T cells in Graves' hyperthyroidism and ophthalmopathy. Study findings and constraints: Median prediction lead before ophthalmopathy onset was 5.5 to 7 months with the model.

9.5 to 10 ml fresh peripheral blood yielded the PBMCs. RNA transcripts gave rise to amplified TCR beta CDR3 regions. When the TCR CDR3 underwent first-round RT-PCR, the HTBI primer set was used. TCRdb redid the calling of the multiplex PCR reads with MiXCR, one entry per CDR3 protein. The sample records a few hundred thousand distinct CDR3 sequences, 15% to 19% being singletons. This TCR was recovered from a woman aged 25-40 years with Graves' hyperthyroidism. Specimen: blood.

The CDR3 here is CASSIGWGYNEQFF. The CDR3 bases are TGTGCCAGTAGTATAGGGTGGGGCTACAATGAGCAGTTCTTC. J is TRBJ2-1 and V is TRBV19; D unclear. With 1 base removed from V and 3 bases from J, the gap between germline ends came to 7 bases. The CDR3 consists of 14 residues. CDR1 LNHDA and CDR2 SQIVND come from the germline V gene (reference sequence).